This T cell receptor (beta chain) was profiled in a study of blood T cell repertoires in COVID-19. Study details: The analysed material was cDNA or gDNA that came from T cells, B-cell-depleted T cells, or PBMCs.

CDR3 length: 15 amino acids. Germline CDR1 is SGHRS and CDR2 is YFSETQ. The junction had 7 bases not matched to a gene; V was cut back by 7 bases and J by 2 bases. The table came from immunoSEQ multiplex PCR; TCRdb's copy has only in-frame clones and leaves some out. The sample lists about 160,000 clones; over 60% were seen once. V and J are TRBV5-1 and TRBJ2-2, with 8 positions matching TRBD1. This clonotype originated in a man in his 60s with acute or convalescent COVID-19. Sequencing was done on a sample of peripheral blood. In DNA form, the CDR3 reads TGCGCCAGCGGGCTCACAGGGGGTAACACCGGGGAGCTGTTTTTT. Translated: CASGLTGGNTGELFF.